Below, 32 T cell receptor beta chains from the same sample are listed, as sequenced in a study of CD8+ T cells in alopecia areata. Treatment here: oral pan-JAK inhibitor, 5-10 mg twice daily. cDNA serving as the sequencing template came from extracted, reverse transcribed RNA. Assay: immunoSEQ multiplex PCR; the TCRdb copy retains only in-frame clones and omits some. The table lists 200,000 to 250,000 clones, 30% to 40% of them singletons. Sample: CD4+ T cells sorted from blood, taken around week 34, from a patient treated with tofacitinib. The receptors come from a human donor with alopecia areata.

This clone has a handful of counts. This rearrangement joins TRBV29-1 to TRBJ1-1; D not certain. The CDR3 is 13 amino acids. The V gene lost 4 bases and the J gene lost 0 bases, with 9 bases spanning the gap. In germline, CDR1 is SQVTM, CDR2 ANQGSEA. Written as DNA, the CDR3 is TGCAGCGTTGGGAGGAGATTGAACACTGAAGCTTTCTTT. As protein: CSVGRRLNTEAFF.

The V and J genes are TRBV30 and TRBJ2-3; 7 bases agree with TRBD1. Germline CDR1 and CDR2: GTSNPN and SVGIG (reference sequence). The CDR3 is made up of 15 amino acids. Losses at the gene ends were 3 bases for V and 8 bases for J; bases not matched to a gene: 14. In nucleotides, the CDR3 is TGTGCCTGGAGGAGAGCAGGGGGAAGAAGCGGTACGCAGTATTTT. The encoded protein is CAWRRAGGRSGTQYF. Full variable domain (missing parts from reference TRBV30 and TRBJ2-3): SQTIHQWPATLVQPVGSPLSLECTVEGTSNPNLYWYRQAAGRGLQLLFYSVGIGQISSEVPQNLSASRPQDRQFILSSKKLLLSDSGFYLCAWRRAGGRSGTQYFGPGTRLTVL.

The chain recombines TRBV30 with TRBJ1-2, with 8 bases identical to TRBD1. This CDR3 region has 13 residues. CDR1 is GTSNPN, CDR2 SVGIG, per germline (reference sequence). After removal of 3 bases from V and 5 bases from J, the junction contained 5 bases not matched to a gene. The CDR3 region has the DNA TGTGCCTGGAGCGACAGGGGACCGTATGGCTACACCTTC. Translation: CAWSDRGPYGYTF.

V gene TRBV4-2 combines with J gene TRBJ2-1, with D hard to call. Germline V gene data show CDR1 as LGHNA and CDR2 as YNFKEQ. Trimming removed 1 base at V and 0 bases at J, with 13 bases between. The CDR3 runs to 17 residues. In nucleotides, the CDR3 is TGTGCCAGCAGCCAAGTTGTCGGGTTAAGCTCCTACAATGAGCAGTTCTTC. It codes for CASSQVVGLSSYNEQFF.

The CDR3 loop is CASSFDLGRWGYTF. The CDR3 DNA is TGTGCCAGCAGCTTTGATCTGGGCCGCTGGGGCTACACCTTC. V and J are TRBV7-9 and TRBJ1-2; D ambiguous. Germline V gene sequence: CDR1 SEHNR, CDR2 FQNEAQ (reference sequence). The CDR3 has 14 amino acids. V dropped 3 bases and J dropped 8 bases, with 16 bases sitting between them. The variable domain in full, completed from reference TRBV7-9 and TRBJ1-2, reads DTGVSQNPRHKITKRGQNVTFRCDPISEHNRLYWYRQTLGQGPEFLTYFQNEAQLEKSRLLSDRFSAERPKGSFSTLEIQRTEQGDSAMYLCASSFDLGRWGYTFGSGTRLTVV.

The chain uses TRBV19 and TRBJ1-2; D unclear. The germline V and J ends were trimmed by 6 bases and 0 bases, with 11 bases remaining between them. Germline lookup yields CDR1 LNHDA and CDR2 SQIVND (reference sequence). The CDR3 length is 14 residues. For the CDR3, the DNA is TGTGCCAGTAGCGACGGGATTACTAACTATGGCTACACCTTC. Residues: CASSDGITNYGYTF.

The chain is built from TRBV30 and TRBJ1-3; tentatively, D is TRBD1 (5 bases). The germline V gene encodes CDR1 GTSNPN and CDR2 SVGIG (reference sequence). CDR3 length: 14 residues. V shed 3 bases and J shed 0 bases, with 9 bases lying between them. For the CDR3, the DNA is TGTGCCTGGAGGGGGCCTAGCTCTGGAAACACCATATATTTT. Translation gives CAWRGPSSGNTIYF. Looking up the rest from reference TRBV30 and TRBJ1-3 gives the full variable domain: SQTIHQWPATLVQPVGSPLSLECTVEGTSNPNLYWYRQAAGRGLQLLFYSVGIGQISSEVPQNLSASRPQDRQFILSSKKLLLSDSGFYLCAWRGPSSGNTIYFGEGSWLTVV.

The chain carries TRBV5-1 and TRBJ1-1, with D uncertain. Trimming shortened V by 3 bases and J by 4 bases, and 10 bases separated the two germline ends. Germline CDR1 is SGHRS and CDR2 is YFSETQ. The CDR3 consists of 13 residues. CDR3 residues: CASSSDGRTEAFF. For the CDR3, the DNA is TGCGCCAGCAGCTCCGACGGCCGCACTGAAGCTTTCTTT.

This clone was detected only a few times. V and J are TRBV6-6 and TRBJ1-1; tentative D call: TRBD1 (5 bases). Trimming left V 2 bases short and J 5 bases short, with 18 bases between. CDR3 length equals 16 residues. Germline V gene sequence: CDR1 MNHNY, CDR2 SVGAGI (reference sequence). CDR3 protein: CASSYPSSGGGTEAFF. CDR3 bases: TGTGCCAGCAGTTACCCGAGCTCGGGGGGAGGGACTGAAGCTTTCTTT.

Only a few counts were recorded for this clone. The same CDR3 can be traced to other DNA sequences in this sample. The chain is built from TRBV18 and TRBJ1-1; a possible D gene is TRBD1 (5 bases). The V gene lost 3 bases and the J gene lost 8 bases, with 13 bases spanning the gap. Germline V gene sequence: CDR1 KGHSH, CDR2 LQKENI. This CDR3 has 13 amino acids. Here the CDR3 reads CASSPRQGEEAFF. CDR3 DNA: TGTGCCAGCTCACCCCGACAAGGGGAGGAAGCTTTCTTT.

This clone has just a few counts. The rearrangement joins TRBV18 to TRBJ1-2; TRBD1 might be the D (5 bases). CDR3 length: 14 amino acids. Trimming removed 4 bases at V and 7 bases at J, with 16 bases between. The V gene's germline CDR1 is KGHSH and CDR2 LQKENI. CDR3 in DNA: TGTGCCAGCTCACTAAACGAGGGACGGCCTGGCTACACCTTC. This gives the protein CASSLNEGRPGYTF. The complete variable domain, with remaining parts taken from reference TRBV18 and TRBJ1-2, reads NAGVMQNPRHLVRRRGQEARLRCSPMKGHSHVYWYRQLPEEGLKFMVYLQKENIIDESGMPKERFSAEFPKEGPSILRIQQVVRGDSAAYFCASSLNEGRPGYTFGSGTRLTVV.

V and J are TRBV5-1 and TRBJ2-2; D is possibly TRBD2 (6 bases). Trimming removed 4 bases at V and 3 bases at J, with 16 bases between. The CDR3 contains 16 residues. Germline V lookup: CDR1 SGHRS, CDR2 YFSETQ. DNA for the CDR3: TGCGCCAGCAGCCCCCGTCCGGGGGTCGACACCGGGGAGCTGTTTTTT. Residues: CASSPRPGVDTGELFF.

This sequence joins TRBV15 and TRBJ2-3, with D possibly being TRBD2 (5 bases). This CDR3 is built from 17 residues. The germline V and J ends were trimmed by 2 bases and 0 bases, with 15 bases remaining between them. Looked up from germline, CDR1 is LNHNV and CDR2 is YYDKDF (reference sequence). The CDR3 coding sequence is TGTGCCACCAGCAGACTCCTGACTACCCCTAGCACAGATACGCAGTATTTT. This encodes CATSRLLTTPSTDTQYF.

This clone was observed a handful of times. CDR3 in amino acids: CASSSSGTVGTEAFF. In DNA, the CDR3 is TGCGCCAGCAGCTCATCCGGGACAGTGGGAACTGAAGCTTTCTTT. The chain is built from TRBV5-1 and TRBJ1-1; 7 bases map to TRBD1. Per germline, CDR1 SGHRS and CDR2 YFSETQ. The CDR3 consists of 15 residues. V was clipped by 3 bases and J by 5 bases; unmatched bases: 10.

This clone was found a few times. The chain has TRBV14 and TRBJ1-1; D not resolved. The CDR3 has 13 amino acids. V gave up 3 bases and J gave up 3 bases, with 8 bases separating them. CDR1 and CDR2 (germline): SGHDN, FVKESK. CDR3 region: CASSQIADTEAFF. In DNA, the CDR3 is TGTGCCAGCAGCCAGATTGCTGACACTGAAGCTTTCTTT. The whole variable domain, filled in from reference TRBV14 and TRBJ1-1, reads EAGVTQFPSHSVIEKGQTVTLRCDPISGHDNLYWYRRVMGKEIKFLLHFVKESKQDESGMPNNRFLAERTGGTYSTLKVQPAELEDSGVYFCASSQIADTEAFFGQGTRLTVV.

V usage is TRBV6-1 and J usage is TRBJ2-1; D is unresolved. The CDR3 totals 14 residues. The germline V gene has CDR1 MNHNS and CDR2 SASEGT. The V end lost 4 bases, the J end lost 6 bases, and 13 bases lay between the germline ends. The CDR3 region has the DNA TGTGCCAGCAGTGTAGTGTCAGGCCTCAATGAGCAGTTCTTC. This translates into CASSVVSGLNEQFF.

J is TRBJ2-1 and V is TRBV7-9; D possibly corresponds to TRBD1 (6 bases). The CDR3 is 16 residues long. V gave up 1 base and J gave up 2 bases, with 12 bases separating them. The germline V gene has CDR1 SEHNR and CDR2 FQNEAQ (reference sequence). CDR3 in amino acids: CASSLGTGQPYNEQFF. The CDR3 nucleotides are TGTGCCAGCAGCTTAGGTACGGGACAACCCTACAATGAGCAGTTCTTC.

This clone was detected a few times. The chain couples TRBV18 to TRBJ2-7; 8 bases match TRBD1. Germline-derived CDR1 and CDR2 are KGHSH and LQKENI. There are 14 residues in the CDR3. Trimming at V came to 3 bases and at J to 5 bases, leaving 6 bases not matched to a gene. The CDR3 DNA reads TGTGCCAGCTCACCGCTACCAGGGGGCAACGAGCAGTACTTC. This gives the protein CASSPLPGGNEQYF.

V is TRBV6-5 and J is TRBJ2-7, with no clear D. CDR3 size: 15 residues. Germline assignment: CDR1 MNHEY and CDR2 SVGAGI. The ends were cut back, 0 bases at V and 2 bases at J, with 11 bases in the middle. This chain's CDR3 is CASSYSGSRTYEQYF. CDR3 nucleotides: TGTGCCAGCAGTTACTCGGGTAGCCGGACCTACGAGCAGTACTTC.

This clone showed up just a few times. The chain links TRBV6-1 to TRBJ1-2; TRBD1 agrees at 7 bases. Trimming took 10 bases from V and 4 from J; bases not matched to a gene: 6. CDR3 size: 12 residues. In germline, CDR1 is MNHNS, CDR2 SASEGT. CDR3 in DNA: TGTGCCACCGTGGGACAGTTCTATGGCTACACCTTC. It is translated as CATVGQFYGYTF.

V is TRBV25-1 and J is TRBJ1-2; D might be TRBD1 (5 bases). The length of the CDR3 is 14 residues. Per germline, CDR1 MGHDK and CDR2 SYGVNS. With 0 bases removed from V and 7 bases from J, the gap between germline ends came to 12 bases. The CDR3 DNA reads TGTGCCAGCAGTGAATACCCAGGGAACAGTGGCTACACCTTC. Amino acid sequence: CASSEYPGNSGYTF.

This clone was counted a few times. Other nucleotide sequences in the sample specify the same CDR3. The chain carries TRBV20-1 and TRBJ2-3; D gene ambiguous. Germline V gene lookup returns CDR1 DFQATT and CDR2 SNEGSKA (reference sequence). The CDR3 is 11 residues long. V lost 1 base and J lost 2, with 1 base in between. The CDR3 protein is CSARVTDTQYF. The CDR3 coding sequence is TGCAGTGCTAGAGTCACAGATACGCAGTATTTT.

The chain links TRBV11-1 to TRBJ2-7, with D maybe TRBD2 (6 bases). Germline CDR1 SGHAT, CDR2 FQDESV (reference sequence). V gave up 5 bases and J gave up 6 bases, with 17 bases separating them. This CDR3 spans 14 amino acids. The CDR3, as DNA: TGTGCCAGCAGCGGAAGGGACTTAACCGTCGAGCAGTACTTC. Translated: CASSGRDLTVEQYF.

The CDR3: CASSRAADGGYTF. CDR3 coding DNA: TGTGCCAGCTCACGGGCGGCAGATGGTGGCTACACCTTC. The chain links TRBV18 to TRBJ1-2; D ambiguous. V was clipped by 4 bases and J by 7 bases, with 13 bases between them. There are 13 residues in the CDR3. Germline V gene lookup returns CDR1 KGHSH and CDR2 LQKENI.

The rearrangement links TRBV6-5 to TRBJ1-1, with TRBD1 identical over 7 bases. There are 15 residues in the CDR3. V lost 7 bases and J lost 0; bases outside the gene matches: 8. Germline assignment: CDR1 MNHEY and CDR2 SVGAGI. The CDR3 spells CASIHRGGMNTEAFF. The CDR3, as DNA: TGTGCCAGCATTCACAGGGGAGGGATGAACACTGAAGCTTTCTTT.

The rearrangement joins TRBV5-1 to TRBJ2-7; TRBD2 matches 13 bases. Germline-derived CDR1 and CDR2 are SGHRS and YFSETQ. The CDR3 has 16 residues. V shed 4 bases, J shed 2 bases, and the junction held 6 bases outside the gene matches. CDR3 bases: TGCGCCAGCAGCCTGACTAGCGGGAGGACCCCCTACGAGCAGTACTTC. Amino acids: CASSLTSGRTPYEQYF.

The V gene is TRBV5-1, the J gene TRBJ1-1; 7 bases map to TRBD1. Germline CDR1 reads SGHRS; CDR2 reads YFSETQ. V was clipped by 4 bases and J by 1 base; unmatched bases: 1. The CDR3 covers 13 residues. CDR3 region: CASSGQENTEAFF. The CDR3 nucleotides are TGCGCCAGCAGCGGACAGGAGAACACTGAAGCTTTCTTT.

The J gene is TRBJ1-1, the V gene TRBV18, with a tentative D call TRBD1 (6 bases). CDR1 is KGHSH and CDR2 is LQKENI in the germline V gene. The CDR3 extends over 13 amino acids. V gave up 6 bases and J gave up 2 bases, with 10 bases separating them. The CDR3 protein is CASSGASNTEAFF. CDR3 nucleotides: TGTGCCAGCTCGGGGGCCTCTAACACTGAAGCTTTCTTT.

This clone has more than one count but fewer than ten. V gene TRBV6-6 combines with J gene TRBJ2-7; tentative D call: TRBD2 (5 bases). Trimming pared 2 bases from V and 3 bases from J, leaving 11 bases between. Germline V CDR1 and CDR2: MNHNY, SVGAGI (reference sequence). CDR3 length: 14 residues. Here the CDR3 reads CASSYRGLDYEQYF. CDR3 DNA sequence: TGTGCCAGCAGTTACCGAGGGCTTGACTACGAGCAGTACTTC.

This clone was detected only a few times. CDR3 nucleotides: TGTGCCAGCAGCTTAACGGGCGAGGCAGGTATCAATGAGCAGTTCTTC. Amino acid sequence: CASSLTGEAGINEQFF. The V and J genes are TRBV7-3 and TRBJ2-1; D gene unclear. Germline V lookup: CDR1 SGHTA, CDR2 FQGTGA. This CDR3 has 16 residues. Trimming cost V 0 bases and J 6 bases, with 15 bases left between them.

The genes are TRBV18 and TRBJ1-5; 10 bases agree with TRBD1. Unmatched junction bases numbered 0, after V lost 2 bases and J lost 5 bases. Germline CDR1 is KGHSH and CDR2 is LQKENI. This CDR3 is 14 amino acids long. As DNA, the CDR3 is TGTGCCAGCTCACCAGGACAGGGGGATCAGCCCCAGCATTTT. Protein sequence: CASSPGQGDQPQHF.

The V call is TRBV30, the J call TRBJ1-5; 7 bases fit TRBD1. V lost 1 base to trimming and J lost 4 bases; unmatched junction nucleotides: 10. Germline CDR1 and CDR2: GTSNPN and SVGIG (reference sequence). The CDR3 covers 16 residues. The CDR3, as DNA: TGTGCCTGGAGTGACCCAGGGGGTGTTCGGAATCAGCCCCAGCATTTT. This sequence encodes CAWSDPGGVRNQPQHF.